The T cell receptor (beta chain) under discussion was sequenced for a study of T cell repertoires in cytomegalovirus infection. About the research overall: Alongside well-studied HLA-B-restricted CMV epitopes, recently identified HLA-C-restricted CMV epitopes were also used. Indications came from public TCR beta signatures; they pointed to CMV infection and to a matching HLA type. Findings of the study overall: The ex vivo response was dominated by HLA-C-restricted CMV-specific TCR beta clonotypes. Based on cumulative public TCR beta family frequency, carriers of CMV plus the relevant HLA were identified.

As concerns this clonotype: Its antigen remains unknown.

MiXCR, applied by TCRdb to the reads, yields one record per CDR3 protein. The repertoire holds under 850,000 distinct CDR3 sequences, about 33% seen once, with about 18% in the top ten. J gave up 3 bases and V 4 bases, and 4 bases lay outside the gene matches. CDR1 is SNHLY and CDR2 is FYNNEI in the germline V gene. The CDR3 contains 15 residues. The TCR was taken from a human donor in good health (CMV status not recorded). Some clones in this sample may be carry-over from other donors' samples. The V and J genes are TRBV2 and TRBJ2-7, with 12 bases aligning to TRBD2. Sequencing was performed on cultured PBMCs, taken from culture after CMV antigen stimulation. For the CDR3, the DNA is TGTGCCAGCAGTGCTGGACTAGCGGGAAGCTACGAGCAGTACTTC. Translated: CASSAGLAGSYEQYF.